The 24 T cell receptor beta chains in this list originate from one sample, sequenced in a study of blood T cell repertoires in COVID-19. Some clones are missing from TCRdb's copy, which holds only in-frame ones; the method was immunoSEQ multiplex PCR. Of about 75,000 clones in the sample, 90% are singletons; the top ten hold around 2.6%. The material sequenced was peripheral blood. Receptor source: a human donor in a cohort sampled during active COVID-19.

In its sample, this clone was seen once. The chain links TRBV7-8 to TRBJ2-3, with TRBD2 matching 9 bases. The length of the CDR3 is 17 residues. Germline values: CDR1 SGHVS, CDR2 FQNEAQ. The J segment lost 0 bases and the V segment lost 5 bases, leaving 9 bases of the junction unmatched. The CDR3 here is CASSGRLAVTSTDTQYF. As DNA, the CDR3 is TGTGCCAGCAGCGGGCGACTAGCGGTGACTAGCACAGATACGCAGTATTTT.

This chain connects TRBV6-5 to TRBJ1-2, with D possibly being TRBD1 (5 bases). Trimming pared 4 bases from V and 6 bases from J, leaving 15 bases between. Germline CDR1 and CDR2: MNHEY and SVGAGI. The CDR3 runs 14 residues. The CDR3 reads CASSSQGGADGYTF. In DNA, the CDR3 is TGTGCCAGCAGTTCCCAGGGTGGGGCGGATGGCTACACCTTC.

CDR3 region: CASSSSPTGTHGYTF. Written as DNA, the CDR3 is TGTGCCAGCAGCTCCAGTCCGACAGGGACCCACGGCTACACCTTC. The chain is built from TRBV3-1 (or the pseudogene TRBV3-2) and TRBJ1-2; 7 positions agree with TRBD1. V dropped 5 bases and J dropped 8; count of bases not matched to a gene: 14. Germline CDR1 reads LGHDT; CDR2 reads YNNKEL (reference sequence). The CDR3 contains 15 residues.

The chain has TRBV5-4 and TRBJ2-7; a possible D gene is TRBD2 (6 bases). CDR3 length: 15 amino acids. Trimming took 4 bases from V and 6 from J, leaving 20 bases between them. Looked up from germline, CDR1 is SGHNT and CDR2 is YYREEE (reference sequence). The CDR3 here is CASSNRPGLRFEQYF. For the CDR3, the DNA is TGTGCCAGCAGCAACCGGCCGGGACTCCGCTTCGAGCAGTACTTC.

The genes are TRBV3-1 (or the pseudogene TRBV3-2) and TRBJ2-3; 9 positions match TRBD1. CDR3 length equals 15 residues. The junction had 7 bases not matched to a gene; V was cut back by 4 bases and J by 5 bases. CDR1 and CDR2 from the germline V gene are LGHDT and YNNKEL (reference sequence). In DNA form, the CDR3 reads TGTGCCAGCAGCCCGGGACAGGGCATCCGAGATACGCAGTATTTT. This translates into CASSPGQGIRDTQYF.

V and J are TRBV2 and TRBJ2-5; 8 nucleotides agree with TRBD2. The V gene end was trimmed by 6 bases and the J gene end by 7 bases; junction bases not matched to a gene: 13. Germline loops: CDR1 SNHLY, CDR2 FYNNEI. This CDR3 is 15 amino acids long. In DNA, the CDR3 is TGTGCCAGCAGCCCCAGTTCAACTAGCGGCGGGACCCAGTACTTC. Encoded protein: CASSPSSTSGGTQYF. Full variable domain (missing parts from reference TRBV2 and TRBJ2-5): EPEVTQTPSHQVTQMGQEVILRCVPISNHLYFYWYRQILGQKVEFLVSFYNNEISEKSEIFDDQFSVERPDGSNFTLKIRSTKLEDSAMYFCASSPSSTSGGTQYFGPGTRLLVL.

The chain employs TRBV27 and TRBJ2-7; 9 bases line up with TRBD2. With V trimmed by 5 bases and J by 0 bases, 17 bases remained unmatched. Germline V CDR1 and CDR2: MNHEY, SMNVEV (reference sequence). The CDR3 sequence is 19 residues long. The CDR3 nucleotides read TGTGCCAGCAGTCCGTATCTACCGTTGGGCGGGAGGGACTCCTACGAGCAGTACTTC. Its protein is CASSPYLPLGGRDSYEQYF.

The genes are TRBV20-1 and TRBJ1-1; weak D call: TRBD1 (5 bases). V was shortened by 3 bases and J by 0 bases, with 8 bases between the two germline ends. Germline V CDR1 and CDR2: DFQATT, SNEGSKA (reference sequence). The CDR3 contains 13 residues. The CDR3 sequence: CSASEGVNTEAFF. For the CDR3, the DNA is TGCAGTGCTAGTGAAGGGGTGAACACTGAAGCTTTCTTT.

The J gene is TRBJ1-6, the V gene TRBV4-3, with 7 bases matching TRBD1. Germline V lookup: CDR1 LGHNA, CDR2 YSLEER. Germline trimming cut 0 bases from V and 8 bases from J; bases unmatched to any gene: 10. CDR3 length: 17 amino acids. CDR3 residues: CASSQDTMRGPYSPLHF. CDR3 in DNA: TGCGCCAGCAGCCAAGACACTATGAGGGGGCCTTATTCACCCCTCCACTTT.

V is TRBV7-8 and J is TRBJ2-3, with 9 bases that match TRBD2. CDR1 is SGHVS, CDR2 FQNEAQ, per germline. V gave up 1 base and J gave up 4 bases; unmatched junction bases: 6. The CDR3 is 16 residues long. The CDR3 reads CASSLGVAGAADTQYF. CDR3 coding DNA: TGTGCCAGCAGCTTAGGGGTAGCGGGAGCTGCAGATACGCAGTATTTT.

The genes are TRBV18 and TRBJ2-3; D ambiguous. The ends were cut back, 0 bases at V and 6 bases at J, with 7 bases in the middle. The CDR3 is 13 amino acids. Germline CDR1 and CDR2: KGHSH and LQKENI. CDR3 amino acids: CASSPPYPDTQYF. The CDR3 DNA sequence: TGTGCCAGCTCACCACCCTACCCGGATACGCAGTATTTT.

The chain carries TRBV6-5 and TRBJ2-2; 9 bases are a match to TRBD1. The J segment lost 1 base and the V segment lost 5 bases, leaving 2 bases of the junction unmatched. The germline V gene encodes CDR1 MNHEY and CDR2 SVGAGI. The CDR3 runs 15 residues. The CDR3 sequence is CASSRQGGNTGELFF. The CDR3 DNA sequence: TGTGCCAGCAGTCGACAGGGGGGGAACACCGGGGAGCTGTTTTTT.

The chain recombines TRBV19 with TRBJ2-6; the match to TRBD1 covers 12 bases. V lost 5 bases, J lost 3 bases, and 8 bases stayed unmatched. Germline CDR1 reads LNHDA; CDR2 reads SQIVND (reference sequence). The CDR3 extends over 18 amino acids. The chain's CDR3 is CASSARDRGLYGANVLTF. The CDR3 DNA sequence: TGTGCCAGTAGTGCAAGGGACAGGGGGCTATATGGGGCCAACGTCCTGACTTTC.

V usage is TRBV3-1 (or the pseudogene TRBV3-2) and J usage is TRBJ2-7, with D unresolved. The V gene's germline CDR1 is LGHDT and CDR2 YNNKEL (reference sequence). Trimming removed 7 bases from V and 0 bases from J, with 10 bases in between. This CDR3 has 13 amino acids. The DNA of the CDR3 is TGTGCCAGCACCCGGTCTAGCTCCTACGAGCAGTACTTC. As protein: CASTRSSSYEQYF.

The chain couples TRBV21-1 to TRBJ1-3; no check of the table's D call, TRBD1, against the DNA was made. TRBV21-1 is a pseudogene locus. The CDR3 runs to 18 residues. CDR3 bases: TGTGCCAGCAGCAAGAGGGACAGGGTCCCTTACTCTGGAAACACCATATATTTT. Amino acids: CASSKRDRVPYSGNTIYF.

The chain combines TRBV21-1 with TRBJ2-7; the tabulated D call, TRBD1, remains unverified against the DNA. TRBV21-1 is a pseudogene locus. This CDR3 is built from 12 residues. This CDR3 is CASSKSCTGQYF. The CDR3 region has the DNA TGTGCCAGCAGCAAATCCTGCACAGGGCAGTACTTC.

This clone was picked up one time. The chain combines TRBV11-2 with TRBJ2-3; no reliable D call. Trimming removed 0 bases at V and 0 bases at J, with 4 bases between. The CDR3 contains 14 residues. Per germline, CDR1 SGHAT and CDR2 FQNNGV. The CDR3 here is CASSLDGSTDTQYF. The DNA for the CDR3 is TGTGCCAGCAGCTTAGACGGTAGCACAGATACGCAGTATTTT.

This CDR3 reads CASSLLQGSSYEQYF. Written as DNA, the CDR3 is TGCGCCAGCAGCTTGTTGCAGGGGAGCTCCTACGAGCAGTACTTC. This chain joins TRBV5-1 and TRBJ2-7; possible D gene TRBD1, 6 bases. The CDR3 is 15 amino acids. Germline CDR1 SGHRS, CDR2 YFSETQ. The ends were cut back, 1 base at V and 0 bases at J, with 11 bases in the middle.

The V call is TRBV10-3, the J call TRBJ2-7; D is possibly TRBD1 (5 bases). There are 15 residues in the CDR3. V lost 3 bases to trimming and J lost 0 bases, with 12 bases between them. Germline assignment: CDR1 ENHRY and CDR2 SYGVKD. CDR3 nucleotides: TGTGCCATCAGTGATGGGCAGGGTACCTCCTACGAGCAGTACTTC. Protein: CAISDGQGTSYEQYF.

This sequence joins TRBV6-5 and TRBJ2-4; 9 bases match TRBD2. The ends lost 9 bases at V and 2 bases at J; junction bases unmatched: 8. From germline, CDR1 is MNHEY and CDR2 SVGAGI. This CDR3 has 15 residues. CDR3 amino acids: CASSRAGGSKNIQYF. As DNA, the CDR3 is TGTGCCAGTTCTCGTGCGGGGGGGTCCAAAAACATTCAGTACTTC.

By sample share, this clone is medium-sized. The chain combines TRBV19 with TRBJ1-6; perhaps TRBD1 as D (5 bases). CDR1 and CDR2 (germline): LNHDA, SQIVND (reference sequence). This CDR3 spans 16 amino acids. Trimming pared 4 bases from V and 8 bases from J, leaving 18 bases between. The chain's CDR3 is CASSTSLGGEYSPLHF. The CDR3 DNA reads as TGTGCCAGTAGTACTTCACTGGGAGGGGAGTATTCACCCCTCCACTTT.

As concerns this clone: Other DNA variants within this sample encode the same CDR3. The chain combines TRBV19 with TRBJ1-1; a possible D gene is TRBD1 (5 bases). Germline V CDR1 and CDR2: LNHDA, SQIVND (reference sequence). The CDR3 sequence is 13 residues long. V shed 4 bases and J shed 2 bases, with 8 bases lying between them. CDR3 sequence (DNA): TGTGCCAGTAGTACGACAGTAAACACTGAAGCTTTCTTT. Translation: CASSTTVNTEAFF.

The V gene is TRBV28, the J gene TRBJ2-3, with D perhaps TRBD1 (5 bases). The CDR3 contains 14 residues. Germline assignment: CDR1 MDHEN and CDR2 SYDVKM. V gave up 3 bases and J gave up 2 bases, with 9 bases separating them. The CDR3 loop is CASSFAGYTDTQYF. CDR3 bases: TGTGCCAGCAGTTTTGCAGGGTACACAGATACGCAGTATTTT. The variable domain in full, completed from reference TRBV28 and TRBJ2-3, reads DVKVTQSSRYLVKRTGEKVFLECVQDMDHENMFWYRQDPGLGLRLIYFSYDVKMKEKGDIPEGYSVSREKKERFSLILESASTNQTSMYLCASSFAGYTDTQYFGPGTRLTVL.

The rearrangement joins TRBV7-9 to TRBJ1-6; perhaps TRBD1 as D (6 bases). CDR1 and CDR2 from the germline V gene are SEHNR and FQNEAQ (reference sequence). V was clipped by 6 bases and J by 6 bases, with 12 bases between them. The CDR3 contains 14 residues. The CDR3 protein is CASSLTGINSPLHF. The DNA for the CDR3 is TGTGCCAGCAGTCTGACAGGAATTAATTCACCCCTCCACTTT.